This T cell receptor beta chain is drawn from a study of beta chain features in type 1 diabetes. Study-wide results and caveats: TCRB CDR3 length was moderately but significantly reduced in all four CD4+ subsets of Type 1 diabetes patients. For type 1 diabetes patients, VDJ junctions showed fewer insertions and more deletions.

The authors reverse transcribed all of the isolated RNA, so sequencing captured expressed TCRB transcripts. Assay: immunoSEQ multiplex PCR; the TCRdb copy retains only in-frame clones and omits some. The sample carries about 16,000 clones, around 70% recorded once. The trim removed 7 bases at V and 5 bases at J, leaving 8 bases unmatched. CDR3 length equals 13 residues. The germline gives CDR1 GTSNPN, CDR2 SVGIG (reference sequence). CD4+ naive, central memory, regulatory and stem cell-like memory cells were sorted via CD45RO/CCR7/CD25/CD127/CD95/CD27. The purity of all sorted populations exceeded 98%. About this clone: The antigen is undetermined.

The sample was stem cell memory CD4+ T cells from blood. V is TRBV30 and J is TRBJ2-5, with TRBD2 matching over 9 bases. This TCR came from a man between 25 and 39 years old with type 1 diabetes. The chain's CDR3 is CASRGGAWETQYF. CDR3 nucleotide sequence: TGTGCCTCCCGCGGGGGGGCCTGGGAGACCCAGTACTTC.